This TCR beta chain was recovered during a study of shared clonotypes between healthy human individuals. About the study: Participating donors consisted of two women and a few men aged 18 to 49.

Replicate PCRs for sorted subsets used 200 ng DNA; this equaled 25,000 to 35,000 T cell genomes. The repertoire was sequenced with immunoSEQ multiplex PCR; TCRdb's copy has only in-frame clones and lacks some. The sample contains approximately 980,000 clones, around 80% of which appear only once. J was trimmed by 4 bases and V by 0 bases; bases with no gene match: 4. The length of the CDR3 is 14 residues. Looked up from germline, CDR1 is GTSNPN and CDR2 is SVGIG (reference sequence). The study's findings and limits: Naive CD4 clonotypes were shared across a handful of donors at roughly 5.3%. Sequencing depth was expected to influence donor clonotype sharing.

About this clone itself: Its antigen is still unknown.

This sequence originates from a man between 18 and 35 years old in good health. The specimen sequenced was memory CD4+ T cells sorted from blood. Documented subset: CD45RA-negative fraction. This chain uses TRBV30 with TRBJ2-3; 7 bases agree with TRBD2. This chain's CDR3 is CAWSVRLAADTQYF. CDR3 coding DNA: TGTGCCTGGAGTGTAAGGCTAGCGGCAGATACGCAGTATTTT.